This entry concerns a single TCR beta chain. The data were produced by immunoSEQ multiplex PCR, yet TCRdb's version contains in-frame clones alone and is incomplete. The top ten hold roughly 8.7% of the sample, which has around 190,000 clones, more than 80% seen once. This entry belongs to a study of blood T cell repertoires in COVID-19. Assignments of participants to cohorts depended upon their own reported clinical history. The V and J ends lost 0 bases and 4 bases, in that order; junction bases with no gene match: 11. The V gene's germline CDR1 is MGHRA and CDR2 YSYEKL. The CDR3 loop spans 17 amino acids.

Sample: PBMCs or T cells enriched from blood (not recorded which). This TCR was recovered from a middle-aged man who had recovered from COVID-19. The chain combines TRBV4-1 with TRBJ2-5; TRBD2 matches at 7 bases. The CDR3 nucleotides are TGCGCCAGCAGCCAAGAACCGGCGCGGGGGATTGGAGAGACCCAGTACTTC. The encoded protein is CASSQEPARGIGETQYF.